The 19 T cell receptor beta chains presented below share a single source sample, sequenced in a study of OX40 agonist ivuxolimab in advanced cancers. Library preparation employed the immunoSEQ multiplex PCR assay. Imported from immuneACCESS, the table was reduced by TCRdb to in-frame sequences with V and J called. These copies leave out some clones; in studies compared against another copy, an unresolved V gene accounts for under half, and the cause of the remainder is not known. The sample table shows 35,000 to 55,000 clones, and about four fifths are seen once. Of the sample, about 10% falls within the top ten clones. The sample was CD4+ or CD8+ T cells sorted from blood, taken in a trial of the OX40 agonist ivuxolimab. The receptors were sampled from an adult with an advanced solid tumor such as melanoma, head and neck, liver or kidney cancer.

The chain uses TRBV9 and TRBJ2-3, with 11 bases that match TRBD2. Germline assignment: CDR1 SGDLS and CDR2 YYNGEE. This CDR3 has 16 amino acids. V was clipped by 4 bases and J by 2 bases; unmatched bases: 6. The CDR3 loop is CASSPPGLAATDTQYF. The DNA for the CDR3 is TGTGCCAGCAGCCCCCCGGGACTAGCGGCCACAGATACGCAGTATTTT.

This clone came up once. This chain joins TRBV5-1 and TRBJ2-1; 12 nucleotides align to TRBD2. The CDR3 is 19 amino acids. The V gene end was trimmed by 1 base and the J gene end by 0 bases; junction bases not matched to a gene: 8. Germline lookup yields CDR1 SGHRS and CDR2 YFSETQ. CDR3 in amino acids: CASSLTNGLAGSSYNEQFF. CDR3 bases: TGCGCCAGCAGCTTGACCAATGGACTAGCGGGGAGCTCCTACAATGAGCAGTTCTTC.

J is TRBJ2-1 and V is TRBV7-2; TRBD2 matches 11 bases. The V gene's germline CDR1 is SGHTA and CDR2 FQGNSA. Trimming cost V 0 bases and J 4 bases; bases outside gene matches: 2. The CDR3 runs 16 residues. CDR3 nucleotide sequence: TGTGCCAGCAGCTTAGCGACTAGCGGGGTATACAATGAGCAGTTCTTC. Protein product: CASSLATSGVYNEQFF.

This clone was seen just once. This chain connects TRBV4-3 to TRBJ2-3; TRBD2 aligns across 10 bases. CDR3 length: 15 amino acids. Germline CDR1 and CDR2: LGHNA and YSLEER. The V gene end was trimmed by 5 bases and the J gene end by 4 bases; junction bases not matched to a gene: 6. Here the CDR3 reads CASSFLAGVPDTQYF. CDR3 DNA: TGCGCCAGCAGCTTTCTAGCGGGAGTTCCAGATACGCAGTATTTT.

The V call is TRBV7-2, the J call TRBJ2-7; TRBD2 agrees at 9 bases. Germline V gene lookup returns CDR1 SGHTA and CDR2 FQGNSA. This CDR3 has 14 residues. V was pared by 5 bases and J by 3 bases, with 5 bases of the junction left unmatched. Here the CDR3 DNA reads TGTGCCAGCAGCCCTTTAGCGGGAGACTACGAGCAGTACTTC. Protein: CASSPLAGDYEQYF.

The gene calls are TRBV6-5 and TRBJ2-7; 8 positions match TRBD2. The V gene's germline CDR1 is MNHEY and CDR2 SVGAGI. V was clipped by 7 bases and J by 6 bases; unmatched bases: 14. The CDR3 extends over 15 amino acids. The CDR3 loop is CASIPFPGLVGEQYF. In DNA, the CDR3 is TGTGCCAGCATCCCATTTCCGGGACTAGTTGGCGAGCAGTACTTC.

The J gene is TRBJ2-2, the V gene TRBV5-1; TRBD2 matches at 11 bases. Germline loops: CDR1 SGHRS, CDR2 YFSETQ. There are 14 residues in the CDR3. The V and J ends lost 3 bases and 7 bases, in that order; junction bases with no gene match: 2. The CDR3 DNA reads as TGCGCCAGCAGCTCACTAGCGGGGGTCGGGGAGCTGTTTTTT. Translating it yields CASSSLAGVGELFF.

The rearrangement joins TRBV5-6 to TRBJ1-1, with D possibly TRBD1 on 5 matching bases. The CDR3 is made up of 15 amino acids. The V gene lost 3 bases and the J gene lost 0 bases, with 12 bases spanning the gap. Germline CDR1 and CDR2: SGHDT and YYEEEE. CDR3: CASSSSGRMNTEAFF. The CDR3 DNA reads as TGTGCCAGCAGCTCGTCGGGGCGTATGAACACTGAAGCTTTCTTT.

The chain joins TRBV7-6 to TRBJ1-5, with 8 bases aligning to TRBD1. The CDR3 has 14 residues. In germline, CDR1 is SGHVS, CDR2 FNYEAQ. J was trimmed by 6 bases and V by 5 bases; bases with no gene match: 6. CDR3 protein: CASSLGQGSQPQHF. The DNA of the CDR3 is TGTGCCAGCAGCCTCGGACAGGGAAGTCAGCCCCAGCATTTT.

The chain combines TRBV5-8 with TRBJ2-1, with 10 nucleotides matching TRBD2. Germline lookup yields CDR1 SGHTS and CDR2 YDEGEE. The CDR3 contains 15 residues. V trimming: 1 base; J trimming: 10 bases; junction bases outside the gene matches: 8. CDR3 residues: CASSLPPGLAREQFF. The CDR3 bases are TGTGCCAGCAGCTTGCCCCCGGGACTAGCGCGAGAGCAGTTCTTC.

This clone showed up just a few times. The J gene is TRBJ1-1, the V gene TRBV29-1; D uncertain. V was clipped by 1 base and J by 4 bases, with 7 bases between them. The CDR3 extends over 12 amino acids. From germline, CDR1 is SQVTM and CDR2 ANQGSEA. CDR3 bases: TGCAGCGTTGAAGTATTGGCCACTGAAGCTTTCTTT. As protein: CSVEVLATEAFF.

The gene calls are TRBV19 and TRBJ2-7; 8 nucleotides match TRBD1. Germline V gene data show CDR1 as LNHDA and CDR2 as SQIVND (reference sequence). Germline trimming cut 5 bases from V and 3 bases from J; bases unmatched to any gene: 12. The CDR3 consists of 16 residues. CDR3 sequence: CASSVRGTGLGYEQYF. CDR3 nucleotides: TGTGCCAGTAGTGTCCGAGGGACAGGTTTAGGCTACGAGCAGTACTTC.

The chain has TRBV7-2 and TRBJ2-7, with unresolved D. Germline loops: CDR1 SGHTA, CDR2 FQGNSA. Trimming removed 3 bases at V and 6 bases at J, with 15 bases between. This CDR3 comprises 14 residues. The CDR3 DNA sequence: TGTGCCAGCAGCTTGGCTACCGCGCCCTCCGAGCAGTACTTC. It codes for CASSLATAPSEQYF.

V and J are TRBV2 and TRBJ1-4, with D possibly being TRBD1 (5 bases). Germline CDR1 and CDR2: SNHLY and FYNNEI. The CDR3 is 13 amino acids. Trimming took 1 base from V and 7 from J, leaving 7 bases between them. The CDR3, as DNA: TGTGCCAGCAGTGAAGGGGGCGTTGAAAAACTGTTTTTT. The encoded protein is CASSEGGVEKLFF.

The V call is TRBV28, the J call TRBJ2-2; a weak D match, TRBD1 (6 bases). CDR3 length: 16 residues. V was shortened by 4 bases and J by 0 bases, with 12 bases between the two germline ends. The germline V gene has CDR1 MDHEN and CDR2 SYDVKM. In DNA, the CDR3 is TGTGCCAGCAGTTCGTGGGGGCAGGCGAACACCGGGGAGCTGTTTTTT. Its protein is CASSSWGQANTGELFF.

This sequence joins TRBV7-2 and TRBJ2-3, with D unclear. The ends were cut back, 2 bases at V and 4 bases at J, with 7 bases in the middle. This CDR3 is 13 amino acids long. Germline V gene data show CDR1 as SGHTA and CDR2 as FQGNSA. The CDR3 is CASSLISPDTQYF. The CDR3 DNA reads TGTGCCAGCAGCTTAATTAGCCCAGATACGCAGTATTTT. The whole variable domain, remainder taken from reference TRBV7-2 and TRBJ2-3, is GAGVSQSPSNKVTEKGKDVELRCDPISGHTALYWYRQSLGQGLEFLIYFQGNSAPDKSGLPSDRFSAERTGGSVSTLTIQRTQQEDSAVYLCASSLISPDTQYFGPGTRLTVL.

In its sample, this clone was seen once. This sequence joins TRBV10-3 and TRBJ2-7; D gene uncertain. CDR3 length: 12 amino acids. CDR1 and CDR2 (germline): ENHRY, SYGVKD. Trimming cost V 7 bases and J 5 bases, with 12 bases left between them. CDR3 nucleotides: TGTGCCATCACCTCCAGGACCAACGAGCAGTACTTC. Protein: CAITSRTNEQYF.

This rearrangement joins TRBV28 to TRBJ2-1; 7 bases map to TRBD2. Per the germline V gene, CDR1 is MDHEN and CDR2 is SYDVKM. CDR3 length equals 13 residues. Losses at the gene ends were 11 bases for V and 8 bases for J; bases not matched to a gene: 12. The CDR3 spells CAGGETGTHEQFF. CDR3 nucleotides: TGTGCCGGGGGGGAAACGGGGACGCATGAGCAGTTCTTC.

CDR3 nucleotides: TGTGCCAGCAGTCGGACGGCTGGAAACACCATATATTTT. This sequence encodes CASSRTAGNTIYF. J is TRBJ1-3 and V is TRBV28, with D hard to call. Trimming shortened V by 5 bases and J by 2 bases, and 7 bases separated the two germline ends. Germline CDR1 MDHEN, CDR2 SYDVKM. There are 13 residues in the CDR3.